The 27 T cell receptor beta chains presented below share a single source sample, sequenced in a study of graft-versus-host responses after intestinal transplantation. Here immunoSEQ multiplex PCR was the method, and the copy in TCRdb shows in-frame clones only, minus some. The sample gives some 95,000 clones, roughly 90% of which show up once; approximately 0.5% is in the top ten. Their recognized antigens are unknown. This material consisted of unstimulated CD8+ T cells sorted from spleen or lymph node cells, taken before intestinal transplant. The receptors here all came from a human donor who received an intestinal transplant.

The gene calls are TRBV7-9 and TRBJ1-1; D is perhaps TRBD1 (5 bases). V dropped 0 bases and J dropped 5 bases, with 10 bases sitting between them. Germline lookup yields CDR1 SEHNR and CDR2 FQNEAQ (reference sequence). The CDR3 length is 14 residues. The CDR3 nucleotides are TGTGCCAGCAGCTTAGCCGAGACAGCGACTGAAGCTTTCTTT. Translating it yields CASSLAETATEAFF.

This clone was detected a few times. The same CDR3 can be traced to other DNA sequences in this sample. This chain links TRBV30 with TRBJ2-7; 8 nucleotides match TRBD1. The CDR3 spans 14 residues. V trimming: 2 bases; J trimming: 0 bases; junction bases outside the gene matches: 3. Germline V gene lookup returns CDR1 GTSNPN and CDR2 SVGIG (reference sequence). The CDR3 bases are TGTGCCTGGAGTACCGGGACAGGCTCCTACGAGCAGTACTTC. Protein sequence: CAWSTGTGSYEQYF.

The chain employs TRBV27 and TRBJ2-2, with a tentative D call TRBD2 (6 bases). CDR3 length: 17 amino acids. V was trimmed by 1 base and J by 4 bases, leaving 16 bases between them. Germline CDR1 and CDR2: MNHEY and SMNVEV (reference sequence). CDR3 region: CASSLLPLGLTTGELFF. The CDR3 coding sequence is TGTGCCAGCAGTTTATTACCATTGGGACTGACCACCGGGGAGCTGTTTTTT.

V usage is TRBV28 and J usage is TRBJ2-7; D might be TRBD2 (5 bases). Between the trimmed V and J ends, which lost 7 bases and 0 bases, there was a span of 10 bases. The CDR3 contains 13 residues. Germline V gene data show CDR1 as MDHEN and CDR2 as SYDVKM. The DNA for the CDR3 is TGTGCCAGCAAGTCCCGGGGCTCCTACGAGCAGTACTTC. It codes for CASKSRGSYEQYF.

The chain has TRBV6-6 and TRBJ2-7; 7 nucleotides match TRBD1. Germline V gene data show CDR1 as MNHNY and CDR2 as SVGAGI (reference sequence). The CDR3 is made up of 14 amino acids. The junction had 7 bases not matched to a gene; V was cut back by 5 bases and J by 3 bases. This CDR3 is CASSLRDRYYEQYF. In nucleotides, the CDR3 is TGTGCCAGCAGTCTCCGGGACAGATACTACGAGCAGTACTTC.

The CDR3 loop is CASSQGLETNEKLFF. The CDR3 coding sequence is TGCGCCAGCAGCCAAGGATTAGAGACTAATGAAAAACTGTTTTTT. The chain links TRBV4-1 to TRBJ1-4; no firm D call. Germline V gene lookup returns CDR1 MGHRA and CDR2 YSYEKL. This CDR3 is built from 15 residues. Trimming pared 1 base from V and 2 bases from J, leaving 8 bases between.

The CDR3 nucleotides read TGTGCCAGCAGCTTACCTAGGACTAGCGGGGGCCGAGAGACCCAGTACTTC. This translates into CASSLPRTSGGRETQYF. The chain joins TRBV7-9 to TRBJ2-5, with 13 positions matching TRBD2. This CDR3 is 17 amino acids long. Per the germline V gene, CDR1 is SEHNR and CDR2 is FQNEAQ (reference sequence). V lost 2 bases to trimming and J lost 4 bases; unmatched junction nucleotides: 7.

CDR3: CATAERGGPNTGELFF. The CDR3 coding sequence is TGTGCCACCGCTGAGCGGGGGGGCCCGAACACCGGGGAGCTGTTTTTT. The V gene is TRBV15, the J gene TRBJ2-2; 10 nucleotides line up with TRBD2. This CDR3 spans 16 amino acids. J gave up 0 bases and V 8 bases, and 6 bases lay outside the gene matches. Germline V gene data show CDR1 as LNHNV and CDR2 as YYDKDF (reference sequence).

About this clone: The sample contains more than one DNA sequence encoding this CDR3. J is TRBJ1-1 and V is TRBV27; a possible D gene is TRBD1 (6 bases). Trimming removed 0 bases at V and 1 base at J, with 9 bases between. Germline lookup yields CDR1 MNHEY and CDR2 SMNVEV (reference sequence). The CDR3 runs to 15 residues. The DNA for the CDR3 is TGTGCCAGCAGTTTATCTGGCAGGGGGAACACTGAAGCTTTCTTT. Encoded protein: CASSLSGRGNTEAFF.

The rearrangement uses TRBV27 and TRBJ2-1, with 11 bases matching TRBD1. V shed 4 bases and J 4 bases; nucleotides not matched to a gene: 3. The CDR3 runs to 15 residues. CDR1 and CDR2 (germline): MNHEY, SMNVEV (reference sequence). CDR3 sequence (DNA): TGTGCCAGCAGTTCGGGACAGGGGGTTTACAATGAGCAGTTCTTC. Its protein is CASSSGQGVYNEQFF.

The V and J genes are TRBV5-1 and TRBJ2-7, with 11 bases matching TRBD2. The CDR3 contains 14 residues. V lost 4 bases to trimming and J lost 7 bases; unmatched junction nucleotides: 7. Germline CDR1 reads SGHRS; CDR2 reads YFSETQ. The CDR3 region is CASSLSGGANEQYF. Written as DNA, the CDR3 is TGCGCCAGCAGCCTTAGCGGGGGGGCCAATGAGCAGTACTTC.

The chain uses TRBV27 and TRBJ2-2, with no clear D. Germline assignment: CDR1 MNHEY and CDR2 SMNVEV (reference sequence). The CDR3 has 11 amino acids. The ends were cut back, 3 bases at V and 7 bases at J, with 3 bases in the middle. The CDR3 coding sequence is TGTGCCAGCAGTTTCTACGGGGAGCTGTTTTTT. This translates into CASSFYGELFF.

V is TRBV2 and J is TRBJ2-2; 9 positions match TRBD2. V shed 4 bases and J 4 bases; nucleotides not matched to a gene: 7. Germline V gene sequence: CDR1 SNHLY, CDR2 FYNNEI. This CDR3 has 16 residues. The CDR3 DNA reads as TGTGCCAGCAGTGGTGCGGGGGGGCTTGGCACCGGGGAGCTGTTTTTT. Protein sequence: CASSGAGGLGTGELFF.

This sequence joins TRBV28 and TRBJ2-1; 13 nucleotides align to TRBD2. The J segment lost 7 bases and the V segment lost 3 bases, leaving 6 bases of the junction unmatched. Germline V lookup: CDR1 MDHEN, CDR2 SYDVKM. There are 16 residues in the CDR3. The CDR3 DNA is TGTGCCAGCAGTTTTTGGACTAGCGGGAGTTTGAATGAGCAGTTCTTC. Its protein product is CASSFWTSGSLNEQFF.

The chain joins TRBV5-5 to TRBJ2-1, with 9 bases matching TRBD2. Losses at the gene ends were 2 bases for V and 2 bases for J; bases not matched to a gene: 2. Looked up from germline, CDR1 is SGHKS and CDR2 is YYEKEE (reference sequence). The CDR3 is 15 residues long. CDR3: CASSFQREAYNEQFF. As DNA, the CDR3 is TGTGCCAGCAGCTTCCAGCGGGAGGCCTACAATGAGCAGTTCTTC.

In this sample, this clone turned up once. The chain combines TRBV2 with TRBJ2-5; TRBD1 agrees at 10 bases. J was trimmed by 2 bases and V by 4 bases; bases with no gene match: 10. Germline V gives CDR1 SNHLY, CDR2 FYNNEI. The CDR3 is 17 residues long. CDR3 amino acids: CASSGVGGQGVQETQYF. CDR3 sequence (DNA): TGTGCCAGCAGTGGAGTCGGAGGACAGGGGGTGCAAGAGACCCAGTACTTC.

The J gene is TRBJ2-7, the V gene TRBV4-1; 8 nucleotides line up with TRBD2. CDR1 is MGHRA, CDR2 YSYEKL, per germline. This CDR3 comprises 18 residues. Trimming removed 0 bases from V and 0 bases from J; junction bases left unmatched: 10. The CDR3: CASSQEPKLAEASYEQYF. The CDR3 DNA follows: TGCGCCAGCAGCCAAGAGCCTAAACTAGCGGAGGCCTCCTACGAGCAGTACTTC.

This chain uses TRBV6-6 with TRBJ1-4, with D maybe TRBD1 (5 bases). Per the germline V gene, CDR1 is MNHNY and CDR2 is SVGAGI (reference sequence). The CDR3 length is 15 residues. V was trimmed by 5 bases and J by 1 base, leaving 11 bases between them. CDR3 sequence reads: CASSDRQLTNEKLFF. The CDR3 DNA follows: TGTGCCAGCAGTGACCGACAGCTAACTAATGAAAAACTGTTTTTT.

J is TRBJ2-4 and V is TRBV27; 7 positions match TRBD1. CDR1 MNHEY and CDR2 SMNVEV come from the germline V gene (reference sequence). The CDR3 totals 13 residues. Germline trimming cut 3 bases from V and 4 bases from J; bases unmatched to any gene: 0. The CDR3 nucleotides read TGTGCCAGCAGTTTGGACAGGAAAAACATTCAGTACTTC. This encodes CASSLDRKNIQYF.

The V call is TRBV4-3, the J call TRBJ2-1; 7 positions agree with TRBD2. The V and J ends lost 0 bases and 8 bases, in that order; junction bases with no gene match: 7. Germline V CDR1 and CDR2: LGHNA, YSLEER. CDR3 length equals 15 residues. CDR3 coding DNA: TGCGCCAGCAGCCAAGATATAGCAGGGAGGGATGAGCAGTTCTTC. It codes for CASSQDIAGRDEQFF.

For the CDR3, the DNA is TGTGCCAGCAGCCCCCGAACAGGGCTCCTCGACAGACAGTACTTC. Translation: CASSPRTGLLDRQYF. V gene TRBV7-9 combines with J gene TRBJ2-7; D may be TRBD1 (6 bases). Trimming took off 5 bases at V and 10 bases at J, with 24 bases between the two ends. This CDR3 is built from 15 residues. Germline V gene data show CDR1 as SEHNR and CDR2 as FQNEAQ (reference sequence).

The chain combines TRBV15 with TRBJ1-4; TRBD1 matches at 7 bases. V trimming: 1 base; J trimming: 7 bases; junction bases outside the gene matches: 6. Looked up from germline, CDR1 is LNHNV and CDR2 is YYDKDF (reference sequence). The CDR3 length is 15 residues. CDR3 residues: CATSRVGTDFEKLFF. The CDR3 bases are TGTGCCACCAGCAGAGTAGGGACAGATTTTGAAAAACTGTTTTTT.

There are a few counts of this clone. This chain uses TRBV5-3 with TRBJ1-3, with 7 nucleotides matching TRBD1. TRBV5-3 belongs to the ORF category, with a function that is uncertain. The V and J ends lost 3 bases and 0 bases, in that order; junction bases with no gene match: 9. This CDR3 contains 17 residues. CDR3: CARSSLDRVYSGNTIYF. DNA of the CDR3: TGTGCCAGAAGCTCCCTCGACAGGGTTTACTCTGGAAACACCATATATTTT.

The V and J genes are TRBV9 and TRBJ2-1, with TRBD1 as a possible D gene (6 bases). Germline V gene data show CDR1 as SGDLS and CDR2 as YYNGEE. The V and J ends lost 4 bases and 10 bases respectively, with 36 bases between them. The CDR3 runs to 20 residues. CDR3 in amino acids: CASSPRGSMDSFLGPGEQFF. The DNA for the CDR3 is TGTGCCAGCAGCCCACGGGGCTCCATGGACAGTTTCCTGGGTCCCGGGGAGCAGTTCTTC.

V and J are TRBV7-9 and TRBJ2-1; perhaps TRBD1 as D (7 bases). The germline V and J ends were trimmed by 7 bases and 7 bases, with 11 bases remaining between them. The CDR3 totals 12 residues. Germline CDR1 reads SEHNR; CDR2 reads FQNEAQ (reference sequence). Written as DNA, the CDR3 is TGTGCCAGCACGACAGGGAGGAATGAGCAGTTCTTC. It yields the protein CASTTGRNEQFF.

The chain has TRBV27 and TRBJ1-1; tentative D call: TRBD1 (6 bases). This CDR3 region has 14 residues. Germline V gene sequence: CDR1 MNHEY, CDR2 SMNVEV (reference sequence). Trimming cost V 5 bases and J 4 bases, with 14 bases left between them. The CDR3 coding sequence is TGTGCCAGCAGTAATACAGGGTTGGGCACTGAAGCTTTCTTT. Its translation: CASSNTGLGTEAFF.

The V call is TRBV10-3, the J call TRBJ2-5; D may be TRBD1 (6 bases). The CDR3 is 13 residues long. Trimming removed 6 bases from V and 3 bases from J, with 11 bases in between. Germline V gene data show CDR1 as ENHRY and CDR2 as SYGVKD. The CDR3 sequence is CAIRKDSKETQYF. The CDR3 DNA sequence: TGTGCCATCAGAAAGGACAGCAAAGAGACCCAGTACTTC.